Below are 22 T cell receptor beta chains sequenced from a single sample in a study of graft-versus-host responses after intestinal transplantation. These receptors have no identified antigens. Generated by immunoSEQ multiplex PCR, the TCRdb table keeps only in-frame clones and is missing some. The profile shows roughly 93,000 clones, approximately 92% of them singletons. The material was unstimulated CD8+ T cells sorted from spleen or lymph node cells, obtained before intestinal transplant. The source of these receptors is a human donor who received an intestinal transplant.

CDR3 nucleotide sequence: TGCGCCAGCAGCCAAGTGGGGGCGGGACTAGCAGGTACCTACAATGAGCAGTTCTTC. Protein sequence: CASSQVGAGLAGTYNEQFF. The genes are TRBV4-1 and TRBJ2-1; 9 nucleotides match TRBD2. The CDR3 is 19 amino acids. Trimming removed 1 base from V and 2 bases from J; junction bases left unmatched: 12. Germline V gene lookup returns CDR1 MGHRA and CDR2 YSYEKL.

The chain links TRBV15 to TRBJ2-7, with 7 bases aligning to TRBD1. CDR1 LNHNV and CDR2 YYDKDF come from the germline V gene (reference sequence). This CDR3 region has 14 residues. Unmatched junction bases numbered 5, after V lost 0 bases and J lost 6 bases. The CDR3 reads CATSRDSAGGEQYF. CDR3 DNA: TGTGCCACCAGCAGAGATTCGGCAGGGGGCGAGCAGTACTTC.

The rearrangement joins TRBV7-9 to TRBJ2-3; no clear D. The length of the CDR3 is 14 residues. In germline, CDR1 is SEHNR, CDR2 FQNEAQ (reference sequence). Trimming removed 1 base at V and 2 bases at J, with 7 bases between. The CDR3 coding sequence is TGTGCCAGCAGCTTAGGGGCTTTCACAGATACGCAGTATTTT. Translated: CASSLGAFTDTQYF.

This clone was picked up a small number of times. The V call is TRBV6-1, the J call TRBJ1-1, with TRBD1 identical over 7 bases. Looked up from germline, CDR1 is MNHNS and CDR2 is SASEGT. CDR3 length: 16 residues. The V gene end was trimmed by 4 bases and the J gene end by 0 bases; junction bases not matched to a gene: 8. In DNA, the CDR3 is TGTGCCAGCAGTGTTAACCGGGGACAGATGAACACTGAAGCTTTCTTT. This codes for CASSVNRGQMNTEAFF.

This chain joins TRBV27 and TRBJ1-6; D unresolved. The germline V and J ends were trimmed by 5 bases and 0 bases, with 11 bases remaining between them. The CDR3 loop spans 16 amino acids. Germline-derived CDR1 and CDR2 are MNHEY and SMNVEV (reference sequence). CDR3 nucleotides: TGTGCCAGCAGTCTGCTGGGCGCCTCCTATAATTCACCCCTCCACTTT. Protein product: CASSLLGASYNSPLHF.

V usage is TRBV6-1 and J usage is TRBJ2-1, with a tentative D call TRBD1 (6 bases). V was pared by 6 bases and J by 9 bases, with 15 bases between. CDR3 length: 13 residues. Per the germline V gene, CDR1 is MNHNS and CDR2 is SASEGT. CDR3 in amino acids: CASRGQGIGEQFF. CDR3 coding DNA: TGTGCCAGCAGAGGGCAGGGGATAGGTGAGCAGTTCTTC.

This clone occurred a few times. This chain's CDR3 is CASRLHLSNEKLFF. CDR3 DNA sequence: TGTGCCAGCCGACTCCACCTCTCTAATGAAAAACTGTTTTTT. The chain combines TRBV6-5 with TRBJ1-4; D not certain. V was clipped by 8 bases and J by 3 bases, with 13 bases between them. The germline V gene has CDR1 MNHEY and CDR2 SVGAGI. The CDR3 extends over 14 amino acids.

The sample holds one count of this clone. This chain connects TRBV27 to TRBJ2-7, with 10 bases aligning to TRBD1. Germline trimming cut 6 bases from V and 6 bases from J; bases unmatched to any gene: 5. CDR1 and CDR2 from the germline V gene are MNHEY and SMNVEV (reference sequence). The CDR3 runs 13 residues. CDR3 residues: CASSFGTGAEQYF. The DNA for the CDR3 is TGTGCCAGCAGCTTCGGGACAGGGGCCGAGCAGTACTTC.

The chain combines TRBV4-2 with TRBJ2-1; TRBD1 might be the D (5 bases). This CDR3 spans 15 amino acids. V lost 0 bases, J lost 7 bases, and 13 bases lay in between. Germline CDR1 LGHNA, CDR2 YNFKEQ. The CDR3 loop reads CASSQEQEPWNEQFF. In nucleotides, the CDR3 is TGTGCCAGCAGCCAAGAACAGGAGCCGTGGAATGAGCAGTTCTTC.

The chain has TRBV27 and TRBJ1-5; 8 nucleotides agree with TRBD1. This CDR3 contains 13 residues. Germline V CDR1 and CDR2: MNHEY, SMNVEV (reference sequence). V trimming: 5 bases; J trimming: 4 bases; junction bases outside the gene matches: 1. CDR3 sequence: CASSDRGNQPQHF. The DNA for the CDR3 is TGTGCCAGCAGTGACAGGGGTAATCAGCCCCAGCATTTT.

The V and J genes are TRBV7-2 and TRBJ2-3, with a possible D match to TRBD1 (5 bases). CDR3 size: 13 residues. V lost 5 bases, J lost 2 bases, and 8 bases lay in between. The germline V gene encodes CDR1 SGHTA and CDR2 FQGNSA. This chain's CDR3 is CASSLGPTDTQYF. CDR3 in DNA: TGTGCCAGCAGCCTGGGGCCCACAGATACGCAGTATTTT.

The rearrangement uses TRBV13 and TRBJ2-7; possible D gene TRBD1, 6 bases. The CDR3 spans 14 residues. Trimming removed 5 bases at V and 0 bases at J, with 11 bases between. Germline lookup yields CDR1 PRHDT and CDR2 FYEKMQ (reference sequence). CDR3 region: CASSIGQSSYEQYF. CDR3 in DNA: TGTGCCAGCAGCATCGGACAGAGCTCCTACGAGCAGTACTTC.

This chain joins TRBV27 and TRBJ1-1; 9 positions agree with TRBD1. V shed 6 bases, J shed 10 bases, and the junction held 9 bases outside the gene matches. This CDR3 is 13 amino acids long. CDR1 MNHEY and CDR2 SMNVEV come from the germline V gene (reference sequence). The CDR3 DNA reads TGTGCCAGCAGACCCACAGGGGGCATACGAGCTTTCTTT. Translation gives CASRPTGGIRAFF.

The CDR3 spells CASSYSNEQYF. CDR3 DNA sequence: TGTGCCAGCAGTTACTCTAACGAGCAGTACTTC. This chain connects TRBV6-5 to TRBJ2-7; D unclear. The CDR3 is made up of 11 amino acids. Deletions cut 0 bases from V and 5 bases from J, with 2 bases between. Germline CDR1 MNHEY, CDR2 SVGAGI.

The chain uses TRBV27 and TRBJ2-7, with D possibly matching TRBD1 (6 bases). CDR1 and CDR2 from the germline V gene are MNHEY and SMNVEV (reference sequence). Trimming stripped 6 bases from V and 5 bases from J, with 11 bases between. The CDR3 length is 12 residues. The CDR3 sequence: CASSPQGDEQYF. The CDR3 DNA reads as TGTGCCAGCAGCCCACAGGGAGACGAGCAGTACTTC.

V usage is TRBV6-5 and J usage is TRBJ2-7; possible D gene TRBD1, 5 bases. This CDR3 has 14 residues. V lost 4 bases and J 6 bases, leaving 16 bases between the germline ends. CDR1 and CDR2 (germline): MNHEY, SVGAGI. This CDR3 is CASSSDERQTEQYF. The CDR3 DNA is TGTGCCAGCAGTTCCGATGAAAGACAGACCGAGCAGTACTTC.

The chain's CDR3 is CAWSAGVGMVPLHF. The CDR3, as DNA: TGTGCCTGGAGTGCCGGAGTTGGAATGGTACCCCTCCACTTT. V is TRBV30 and J is TRBJ1-6; D is undetermined. The ends were cut back, 1 base at V and 12 bases at J, with 16 bases in the middle. The CDR3 sequence is 14 residues long. Germline V gene data show CDR1 as GTSNPN and CDR2 as SVGIG (reference sequence). Full variable domain (outside the CDR3, taken from reference TRBV30 and TRBJ1-6): SQTIHQWPATLVQPVGSPLSLECTVEGTSNPNLYWYRQAAGRGLQLLFYSVGIGQISSEVPQNLSASRPQDRQFILSSKKLLLSDSGFYLCAWSAGVGMVPLHFGNGTRLTVT.

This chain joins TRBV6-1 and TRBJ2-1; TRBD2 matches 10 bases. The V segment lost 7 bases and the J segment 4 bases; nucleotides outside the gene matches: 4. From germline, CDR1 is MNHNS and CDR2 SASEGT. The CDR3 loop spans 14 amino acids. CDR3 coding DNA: TGTGCCAGCACCACACTAGCGGGGTACAATGAGCAGTTCTTC. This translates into CASTTLAGYNEQFF.

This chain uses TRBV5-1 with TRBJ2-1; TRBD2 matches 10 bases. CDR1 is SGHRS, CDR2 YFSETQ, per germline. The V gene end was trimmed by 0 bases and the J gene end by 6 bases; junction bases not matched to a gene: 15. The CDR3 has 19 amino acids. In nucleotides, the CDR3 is TGCGCCAGCAGCTTGGCTAGCGGGGGCCCCATTTCCTATTTCAATGAGCAGTTCTTC. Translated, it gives CASSLASGGPISYFNEQFF.

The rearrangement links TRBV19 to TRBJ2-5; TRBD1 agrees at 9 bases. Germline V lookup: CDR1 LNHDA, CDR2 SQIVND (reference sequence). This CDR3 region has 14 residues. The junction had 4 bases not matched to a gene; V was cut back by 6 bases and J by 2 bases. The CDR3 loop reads CASSWGTGQETQYF. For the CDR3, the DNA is TGTGCCAGTAGCTGGGGGACAGGGCAAGAGACCCAGTACTTC.

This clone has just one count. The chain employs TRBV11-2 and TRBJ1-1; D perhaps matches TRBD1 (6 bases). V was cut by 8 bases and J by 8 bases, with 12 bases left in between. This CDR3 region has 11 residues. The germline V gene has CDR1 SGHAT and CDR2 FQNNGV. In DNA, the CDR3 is TGTGCCAGCCGGGGACACCAGGAAGCTTTCTTT. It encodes CASRGHQEAFF.

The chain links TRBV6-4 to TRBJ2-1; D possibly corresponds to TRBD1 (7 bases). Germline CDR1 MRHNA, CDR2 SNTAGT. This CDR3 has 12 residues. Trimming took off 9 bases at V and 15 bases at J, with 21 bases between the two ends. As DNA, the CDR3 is TGTGCCAGTTCCCCAGGAGGGGGCGAAAGGTTCTTC. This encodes CASSPGGGERFF.